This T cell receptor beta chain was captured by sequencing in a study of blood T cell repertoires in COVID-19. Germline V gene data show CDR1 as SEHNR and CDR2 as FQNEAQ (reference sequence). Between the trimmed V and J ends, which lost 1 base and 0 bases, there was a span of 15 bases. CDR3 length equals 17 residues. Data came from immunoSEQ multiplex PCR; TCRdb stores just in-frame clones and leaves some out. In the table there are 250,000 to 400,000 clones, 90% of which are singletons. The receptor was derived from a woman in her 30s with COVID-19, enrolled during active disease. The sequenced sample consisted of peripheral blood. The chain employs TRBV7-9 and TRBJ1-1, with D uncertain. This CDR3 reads CASSLGTATFLNTEAFF. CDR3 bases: TGTGCCAGCAGCTTAGGTACAGCCACTTTCTTGAACACTGAAGCTTTCTTT. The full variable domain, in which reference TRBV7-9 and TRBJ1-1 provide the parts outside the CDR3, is DTGVSQNPRHKITKRGQNVTFRCDPISEHNRLYWYRQTLGQGPEFLTYFQNEAQLEKSRLLSDRFSAERPKGSFSTLEIQRTEQGDSAMYLCASSLGTATFLNTEAFFGQGTRLTVV.